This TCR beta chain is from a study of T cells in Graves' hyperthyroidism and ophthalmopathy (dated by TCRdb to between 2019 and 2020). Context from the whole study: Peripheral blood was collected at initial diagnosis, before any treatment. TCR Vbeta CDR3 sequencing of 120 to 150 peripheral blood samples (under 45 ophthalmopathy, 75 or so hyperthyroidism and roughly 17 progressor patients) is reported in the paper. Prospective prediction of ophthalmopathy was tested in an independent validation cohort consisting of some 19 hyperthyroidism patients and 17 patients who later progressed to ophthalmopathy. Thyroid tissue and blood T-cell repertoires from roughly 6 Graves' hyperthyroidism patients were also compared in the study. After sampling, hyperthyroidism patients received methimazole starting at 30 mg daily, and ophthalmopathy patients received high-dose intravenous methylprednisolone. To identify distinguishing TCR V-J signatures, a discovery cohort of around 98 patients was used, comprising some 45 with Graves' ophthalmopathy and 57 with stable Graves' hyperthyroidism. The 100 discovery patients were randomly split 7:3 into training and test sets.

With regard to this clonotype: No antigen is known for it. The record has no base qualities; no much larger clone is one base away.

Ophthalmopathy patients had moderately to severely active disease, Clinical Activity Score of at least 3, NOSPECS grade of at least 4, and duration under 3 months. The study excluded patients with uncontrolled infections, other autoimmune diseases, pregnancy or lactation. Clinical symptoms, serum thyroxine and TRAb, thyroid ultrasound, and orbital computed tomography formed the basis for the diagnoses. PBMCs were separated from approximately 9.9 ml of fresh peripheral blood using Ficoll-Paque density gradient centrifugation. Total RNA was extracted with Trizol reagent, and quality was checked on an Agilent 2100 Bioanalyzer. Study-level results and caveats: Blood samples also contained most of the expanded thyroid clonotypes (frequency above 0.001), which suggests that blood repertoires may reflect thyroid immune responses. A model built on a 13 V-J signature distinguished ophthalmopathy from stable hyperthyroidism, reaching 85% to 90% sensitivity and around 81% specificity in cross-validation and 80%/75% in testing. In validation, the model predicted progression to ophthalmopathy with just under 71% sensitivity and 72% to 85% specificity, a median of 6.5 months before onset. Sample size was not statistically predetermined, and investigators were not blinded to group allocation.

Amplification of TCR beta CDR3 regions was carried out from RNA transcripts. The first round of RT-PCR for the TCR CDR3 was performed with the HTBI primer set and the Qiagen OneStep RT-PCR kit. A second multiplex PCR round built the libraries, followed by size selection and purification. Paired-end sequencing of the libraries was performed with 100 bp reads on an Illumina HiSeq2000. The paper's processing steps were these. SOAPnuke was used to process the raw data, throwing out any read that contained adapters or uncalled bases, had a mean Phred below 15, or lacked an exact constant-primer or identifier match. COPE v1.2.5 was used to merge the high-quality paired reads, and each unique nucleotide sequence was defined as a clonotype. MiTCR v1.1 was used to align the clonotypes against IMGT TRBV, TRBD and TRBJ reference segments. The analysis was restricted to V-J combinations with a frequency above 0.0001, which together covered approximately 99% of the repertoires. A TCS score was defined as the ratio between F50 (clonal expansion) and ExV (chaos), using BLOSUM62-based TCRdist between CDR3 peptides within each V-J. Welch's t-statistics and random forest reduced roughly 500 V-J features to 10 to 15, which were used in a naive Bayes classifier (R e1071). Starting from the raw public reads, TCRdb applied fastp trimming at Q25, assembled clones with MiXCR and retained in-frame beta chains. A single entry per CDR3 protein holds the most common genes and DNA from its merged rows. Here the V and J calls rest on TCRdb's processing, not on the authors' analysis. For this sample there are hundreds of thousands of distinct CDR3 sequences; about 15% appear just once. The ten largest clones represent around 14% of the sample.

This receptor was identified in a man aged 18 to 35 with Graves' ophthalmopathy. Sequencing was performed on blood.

The CDR3 is CASSLGTADHTEAFF. The DNA sequence is given as TGTGCCAGCAGCTTAGGAACAGCGGATCACACTGAAGCTTTCTTT. Here the chain combines TRBV7-2 and TRBJ1-1, with the D segment identity uncertain. CDR1 and CDR2 (SGHTA, FQGNSA) derive from the germline V gene. The CDR3 measures 15 amino acids from cysteine to phenylalanine. Only CDR3 DNA is held: 45 bases, read in frame from base 1. Relative to germline, V is 1 base shorter and J is 3 bases shorter, with 12 bases between their ends.